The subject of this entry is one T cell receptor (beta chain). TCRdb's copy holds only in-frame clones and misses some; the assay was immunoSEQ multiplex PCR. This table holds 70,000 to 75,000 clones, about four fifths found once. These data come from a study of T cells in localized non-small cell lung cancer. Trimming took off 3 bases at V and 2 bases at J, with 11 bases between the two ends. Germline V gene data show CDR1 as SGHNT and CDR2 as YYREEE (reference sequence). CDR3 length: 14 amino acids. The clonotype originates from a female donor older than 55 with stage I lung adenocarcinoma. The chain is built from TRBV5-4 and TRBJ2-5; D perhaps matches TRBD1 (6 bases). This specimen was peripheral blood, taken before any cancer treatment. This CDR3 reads CASSSRGTQETQYF. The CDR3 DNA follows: TGTGCCAGCAGCTCCAGGGGTACTCAAGAGACCCAGTACTTC. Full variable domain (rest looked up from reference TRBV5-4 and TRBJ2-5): ETGVTQSPTHLIKTRGQQVTLRCSSQSGHNTVSWYQQALGQGPQFIFQYYREEENGRGNFPPRFSGLQFPNYSSELNVNALELDDSALYLCASSSRGTQETQYFGPGTRLLVL.